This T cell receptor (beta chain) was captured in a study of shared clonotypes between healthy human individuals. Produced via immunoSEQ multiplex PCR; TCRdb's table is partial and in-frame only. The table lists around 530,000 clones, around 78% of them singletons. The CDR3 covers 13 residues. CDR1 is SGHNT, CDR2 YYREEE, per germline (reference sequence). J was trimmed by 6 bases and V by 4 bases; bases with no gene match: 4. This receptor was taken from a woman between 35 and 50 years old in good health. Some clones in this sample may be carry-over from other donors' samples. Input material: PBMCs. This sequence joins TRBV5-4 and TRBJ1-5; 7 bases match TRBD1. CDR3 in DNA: TGTGCCAGCAGCAGGGGGCTAGGTCAGCCCCAGCATTTT. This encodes CASSRGLGQPQHF.